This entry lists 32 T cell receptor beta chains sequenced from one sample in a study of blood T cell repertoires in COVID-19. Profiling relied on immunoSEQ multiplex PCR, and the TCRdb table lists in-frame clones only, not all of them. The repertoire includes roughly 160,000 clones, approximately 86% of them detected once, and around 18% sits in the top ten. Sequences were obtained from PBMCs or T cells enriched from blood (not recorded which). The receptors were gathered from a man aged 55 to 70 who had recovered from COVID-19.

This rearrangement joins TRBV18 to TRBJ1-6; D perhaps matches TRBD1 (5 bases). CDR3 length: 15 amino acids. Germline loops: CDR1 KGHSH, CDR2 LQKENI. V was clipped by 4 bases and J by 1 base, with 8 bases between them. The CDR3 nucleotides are TGTGCCAGCTCACTTCAGGGTTCCTATAATTCACCCCTCCACTTT. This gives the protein CASSLQGSYNSPLHF.

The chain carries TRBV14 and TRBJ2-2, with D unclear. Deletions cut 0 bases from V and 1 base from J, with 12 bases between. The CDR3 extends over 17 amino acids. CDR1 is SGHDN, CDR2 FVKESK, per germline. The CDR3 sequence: CASSQEILSENTGELFF. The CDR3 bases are TGTGCCAGCAGCCAAGAGATTCTGAGCGAGAACACCGGGGAGCTGTTTTTT. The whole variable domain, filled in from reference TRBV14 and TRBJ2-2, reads EAGVTQFPSHSVIEKGQTVTLRCDPISGHDNLYWYRRVMGKEIKFLLHFVKESKQDESGMPNNRFLAERTGGTYSTLKVQPAELEDSGVYFCASSQEILSENTGELFFGEGSRLTVL.

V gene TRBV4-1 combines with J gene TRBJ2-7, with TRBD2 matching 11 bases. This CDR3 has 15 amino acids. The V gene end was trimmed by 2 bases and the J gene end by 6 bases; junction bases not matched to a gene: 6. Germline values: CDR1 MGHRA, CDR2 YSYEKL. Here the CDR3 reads CASSQLTSGSAEQYF. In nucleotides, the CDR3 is TGCGCCAGCAGCCAATTAACTAGCGGGAGTGCCGAGCAGTACTTC.

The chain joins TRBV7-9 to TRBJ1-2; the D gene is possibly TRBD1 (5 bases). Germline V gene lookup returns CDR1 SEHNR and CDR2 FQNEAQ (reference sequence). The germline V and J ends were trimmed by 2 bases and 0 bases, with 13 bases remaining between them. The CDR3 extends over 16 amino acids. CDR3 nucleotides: TGTGCCAGCAGCTTAATAGGGGCCGTAGCTAACTATGGCTACACCTTC. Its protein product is CASSLIGAVANYGYTF.

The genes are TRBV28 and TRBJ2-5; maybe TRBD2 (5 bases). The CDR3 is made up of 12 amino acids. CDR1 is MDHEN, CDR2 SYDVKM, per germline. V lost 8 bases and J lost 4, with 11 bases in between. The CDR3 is CASGSLRETQYF. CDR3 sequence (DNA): TGTGCCAGCGGGAGTTTAAGAGAGACCCAGTACTTC.

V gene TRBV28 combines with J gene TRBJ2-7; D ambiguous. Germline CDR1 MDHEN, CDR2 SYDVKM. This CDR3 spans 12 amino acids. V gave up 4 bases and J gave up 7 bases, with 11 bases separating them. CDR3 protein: CASSSITREQYF. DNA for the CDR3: TGTGCCAGCAGTTCTATAACCAGGGAGCAGTACTTC.

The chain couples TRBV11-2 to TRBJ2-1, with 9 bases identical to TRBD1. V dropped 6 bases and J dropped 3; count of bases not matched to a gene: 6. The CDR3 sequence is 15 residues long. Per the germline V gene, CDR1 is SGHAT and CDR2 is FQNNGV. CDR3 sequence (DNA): TGTGCCAGCAGAACAGGGGGCGCAGACTACAATGAGCAGTTCTTC. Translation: CASRTGGADYNEQFF. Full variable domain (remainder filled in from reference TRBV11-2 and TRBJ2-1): EAGVAQSPRYKIIEKRQSVAFWCNPISGHATLYWYQQILGQGPKLLIQFQNNGVVDDSQLPKDRFSAERLKGVDSTLKIQPAKLEDSAVYLCASRTGGADYNEQFFGPGTRLTVL.

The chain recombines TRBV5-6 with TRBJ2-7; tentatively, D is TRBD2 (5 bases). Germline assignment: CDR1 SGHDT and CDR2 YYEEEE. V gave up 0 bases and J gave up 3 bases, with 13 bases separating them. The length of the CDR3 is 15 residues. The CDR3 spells CASSLDPGSYYEQYF. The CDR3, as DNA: TGTGCCAGCAGCTTGGACCCGGGAAGTTACTACGAGCAGTACTTC.

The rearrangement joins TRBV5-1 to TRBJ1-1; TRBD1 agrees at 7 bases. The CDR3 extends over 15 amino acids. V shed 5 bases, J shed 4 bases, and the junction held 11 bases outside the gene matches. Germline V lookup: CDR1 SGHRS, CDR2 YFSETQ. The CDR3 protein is CASRLTGEGITEAFF. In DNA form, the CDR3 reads TGCGCCAGCAGATTAACAGGGGAAGGGATCACTGAAGCTTTCTTT.

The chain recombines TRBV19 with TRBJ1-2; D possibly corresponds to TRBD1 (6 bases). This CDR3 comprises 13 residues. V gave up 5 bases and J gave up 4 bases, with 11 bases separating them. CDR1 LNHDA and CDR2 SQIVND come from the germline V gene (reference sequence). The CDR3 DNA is TGTGCCAGTAGTCTCGCGGACAGCTATGGCTACACCTTC. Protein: CASSLADSYGYTF. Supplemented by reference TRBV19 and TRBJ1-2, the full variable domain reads DGGITQSPKYLFRKEGQNVTLSCEQNLNHDAMYWYRQDPGQGLRLIYYSQIVNDFQKGDIAEGYSVSREKKESFPLTVTSAQKNPTAFYLCASSLADSYGYTFGSGTRLTVV.

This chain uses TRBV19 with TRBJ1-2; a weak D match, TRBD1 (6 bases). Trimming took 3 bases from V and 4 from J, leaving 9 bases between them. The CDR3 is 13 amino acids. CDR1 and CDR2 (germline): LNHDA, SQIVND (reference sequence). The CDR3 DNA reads TGTGCCAGTAGTATTGAGACAGGCTATGGCTACACCTTC. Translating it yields CASSIETGYGYTF.

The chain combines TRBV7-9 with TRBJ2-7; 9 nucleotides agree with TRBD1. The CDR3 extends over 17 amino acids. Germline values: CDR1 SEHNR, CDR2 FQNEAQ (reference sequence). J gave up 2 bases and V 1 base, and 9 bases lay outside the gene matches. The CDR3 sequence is CASSLEGYGQGTYEQYF. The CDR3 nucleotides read TGTGCCAGCAGCTTAGAAGGTTACGGACAGGGGACCTACGAGCAGTACTTC.

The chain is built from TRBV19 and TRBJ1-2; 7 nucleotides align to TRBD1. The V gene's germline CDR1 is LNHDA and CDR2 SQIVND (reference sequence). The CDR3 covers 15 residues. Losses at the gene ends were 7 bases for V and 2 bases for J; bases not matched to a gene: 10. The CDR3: CASTPNKQGNYGYTF. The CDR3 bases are TGTGCCAGTACACCAAATAAACAGGGGAACTATGGCTACACCTTC. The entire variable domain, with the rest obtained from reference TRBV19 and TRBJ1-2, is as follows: DGGITQSPKYLFRKEGQNVTLSCEQNLNHDAMYWYRQDPGQGLRLIYYSQIVNDFQKGDIAEGYSVSREKKESFPLTVTSAQKNPTAFYLCASTPNKQGNYGYTFGSGTRLTVV.

The CDR3 DNA reads as TGTGCCAGCAGCCAGGTGGCTAATGAAAAACTGTTTTTT. This sequence encodes CASSQVANEKLFF. V gene TRBV11-2 combines with J gene TRBJ1-4; D unclear. CDR1 and CDR2 (germline): SGHAT, FQNNGV. The CDR3 totals 13 residues. The V gene lost 5 bases and the J gene lost 3 bases, with 7 bases spanning the gap.

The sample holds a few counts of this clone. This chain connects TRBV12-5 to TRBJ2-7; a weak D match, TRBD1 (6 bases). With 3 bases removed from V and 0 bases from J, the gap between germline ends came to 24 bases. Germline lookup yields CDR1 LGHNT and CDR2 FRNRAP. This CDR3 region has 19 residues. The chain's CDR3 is CASGLKQGIIGAGSYEQYF. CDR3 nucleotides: TGTGCTAGTGGTTTAAAACAGGGAATCATCGGCGCGGGCTCCTACGAGCAGTACTTC. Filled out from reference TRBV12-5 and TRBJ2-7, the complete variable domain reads DARVTQTPRHKVTEMGQEVTMRCQPILGHNTVFWYRQTMMQGLELLAYFRNRAPLDDSGMPKDRFSAEMPDATLATLKIQPSEPRDSAVYFCASGLKQGIIGAGSYEQYFGPGTRLTVT.

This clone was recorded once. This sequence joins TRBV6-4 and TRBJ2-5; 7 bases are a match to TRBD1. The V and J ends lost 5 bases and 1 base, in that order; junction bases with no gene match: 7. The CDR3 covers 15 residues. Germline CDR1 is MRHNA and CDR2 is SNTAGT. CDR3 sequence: CASSRDSGPQETQYF. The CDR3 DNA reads TGTGCCAGCAGTCGGGACAGTGGCCCCCAAGAGACCCAGTACTTC.

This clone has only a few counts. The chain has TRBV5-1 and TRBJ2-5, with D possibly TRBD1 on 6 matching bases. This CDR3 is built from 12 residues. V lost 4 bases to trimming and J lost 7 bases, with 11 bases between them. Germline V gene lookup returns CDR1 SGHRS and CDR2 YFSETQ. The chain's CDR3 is CASSLLGGTQYF. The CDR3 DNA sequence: TGCGCCAGCAGCCTACTAGGGGGGACCCAGTACTTC.

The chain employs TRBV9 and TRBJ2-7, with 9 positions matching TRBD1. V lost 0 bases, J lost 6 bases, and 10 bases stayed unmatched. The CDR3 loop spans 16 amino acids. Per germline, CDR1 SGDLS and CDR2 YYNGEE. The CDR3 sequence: CASSVGFSGQGGEQYF. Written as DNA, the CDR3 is TGTGCCAGCAGCGTAGGTTTTTCGGGACAGGGTGGCGAGCAGTACTTC.

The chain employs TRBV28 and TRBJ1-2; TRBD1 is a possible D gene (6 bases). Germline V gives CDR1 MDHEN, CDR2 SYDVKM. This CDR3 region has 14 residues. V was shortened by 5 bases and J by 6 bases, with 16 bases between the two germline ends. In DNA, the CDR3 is TGTGCCAGCAGTACCTCTGGACAGTCGGATGGCTACACCTTC. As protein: CASSTSGQSDGYTF.

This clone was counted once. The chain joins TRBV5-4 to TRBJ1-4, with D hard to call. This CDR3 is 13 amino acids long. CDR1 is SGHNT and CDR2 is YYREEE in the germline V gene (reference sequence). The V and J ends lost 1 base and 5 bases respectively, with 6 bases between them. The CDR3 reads CASSLRRNEKLFF. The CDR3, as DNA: TGTGCCAGCAGCTTGAGGCGGAATGAAAAACTGTTTTTT.

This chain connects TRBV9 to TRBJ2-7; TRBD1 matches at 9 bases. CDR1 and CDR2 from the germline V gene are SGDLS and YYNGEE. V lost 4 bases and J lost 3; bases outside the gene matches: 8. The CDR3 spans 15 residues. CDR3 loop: CASSSAGTGNYEQYF. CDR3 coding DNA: TGTGCCAGCAGCTCCGCCGGGACAGGGAACTACGAGCAGTACTTC.

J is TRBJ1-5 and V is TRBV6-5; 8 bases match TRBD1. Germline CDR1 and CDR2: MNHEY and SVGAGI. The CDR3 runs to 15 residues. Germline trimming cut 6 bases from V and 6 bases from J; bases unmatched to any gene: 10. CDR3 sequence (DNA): TGTGCCAGCAGGAACGGACAGGGCGTGTTTCAGCCCCAGCATTTT. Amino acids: CASRNGQGVFQPQHF.

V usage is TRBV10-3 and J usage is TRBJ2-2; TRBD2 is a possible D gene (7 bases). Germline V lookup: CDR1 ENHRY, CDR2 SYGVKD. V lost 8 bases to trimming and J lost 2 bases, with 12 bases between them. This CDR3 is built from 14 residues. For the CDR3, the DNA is TGTGCCATCCGGGGGGCCGTTAACACCGGGGAGCTGTTTTTT. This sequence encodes CAIRGAVNTGELFF.

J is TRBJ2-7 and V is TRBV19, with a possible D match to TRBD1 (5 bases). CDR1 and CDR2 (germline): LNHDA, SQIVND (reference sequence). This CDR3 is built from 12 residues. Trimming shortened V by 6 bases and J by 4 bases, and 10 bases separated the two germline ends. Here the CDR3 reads CASSRTPYEQYF. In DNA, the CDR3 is TGTGCCAGTAGCAGGACACCTTACGAGCAGTACTTC.

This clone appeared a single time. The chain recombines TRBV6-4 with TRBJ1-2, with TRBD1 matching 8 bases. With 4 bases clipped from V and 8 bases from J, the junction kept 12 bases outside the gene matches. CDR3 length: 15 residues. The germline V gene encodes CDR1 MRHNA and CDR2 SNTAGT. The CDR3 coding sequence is TGTGCCAGCAGTGCCACCGGACAGGGAGCAGACGGCTACACCTTC. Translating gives CASSATGQGADGYTF.

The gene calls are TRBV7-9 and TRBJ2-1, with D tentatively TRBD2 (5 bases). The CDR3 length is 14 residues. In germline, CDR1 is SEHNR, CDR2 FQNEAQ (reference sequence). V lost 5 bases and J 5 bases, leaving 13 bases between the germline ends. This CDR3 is CASSKTMTNNEQFF. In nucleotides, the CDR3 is TGTGCCAGCAGCAAAACGATGACTAACAATGAGCAGTTCTTC.

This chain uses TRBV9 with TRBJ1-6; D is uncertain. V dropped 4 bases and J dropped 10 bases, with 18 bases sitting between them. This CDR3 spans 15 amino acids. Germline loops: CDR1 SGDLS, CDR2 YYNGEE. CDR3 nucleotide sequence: TGTGCCAGCAGCCTAGAAGGAGGGTTGGGGTCACCCCTCCACTTT. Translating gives CASSLEGGLGSPLHF.

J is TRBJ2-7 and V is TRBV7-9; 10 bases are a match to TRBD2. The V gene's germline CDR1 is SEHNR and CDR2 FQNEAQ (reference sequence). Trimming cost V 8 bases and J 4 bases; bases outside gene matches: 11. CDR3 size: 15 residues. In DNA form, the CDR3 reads TGTGCCAGCTTCAATTTAGGGACTAGCGATTACGAGCAGTACTTC. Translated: CASFNLGTSDYEQYF. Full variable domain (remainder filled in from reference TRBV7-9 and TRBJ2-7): DTGVSQNPRHKITKRGQNVTFRCDPISEHNRLYWYRQTLGQGPEFLTYFQNEAQLEKSRLLSDRFSAERPKGSFSTLEIQRTEQGDSAMYLCASFNLGTSDYEQYFGPGTRLTVT.

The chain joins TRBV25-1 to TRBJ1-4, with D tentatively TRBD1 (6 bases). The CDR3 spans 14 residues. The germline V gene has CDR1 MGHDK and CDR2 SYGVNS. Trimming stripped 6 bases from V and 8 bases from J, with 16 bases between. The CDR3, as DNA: TGTGCCAGCAGCAGCGGGGGCTGGGTGGAAAAACTGTTTTTT. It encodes CASSSGGWVEKLFF.

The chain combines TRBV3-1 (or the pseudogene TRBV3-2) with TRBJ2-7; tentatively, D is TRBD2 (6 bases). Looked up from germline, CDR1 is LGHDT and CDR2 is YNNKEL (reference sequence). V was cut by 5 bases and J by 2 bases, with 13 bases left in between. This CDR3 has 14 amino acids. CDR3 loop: CASSLGGAAYEQYF. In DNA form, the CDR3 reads TGTGCCAGCAGCTTAGGCGGGGCAGCCTACGAGCAGTACTTC.

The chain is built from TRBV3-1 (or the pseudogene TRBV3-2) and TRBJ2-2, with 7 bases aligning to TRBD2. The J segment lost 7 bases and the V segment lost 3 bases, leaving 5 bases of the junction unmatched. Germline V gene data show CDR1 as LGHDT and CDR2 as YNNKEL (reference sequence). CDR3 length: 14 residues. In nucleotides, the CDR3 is TGTGCCAGCAGCCAGGGCGGGAGAGGCGGGGAGCTGTTTTTT. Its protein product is CASSQGGRGGELFF.

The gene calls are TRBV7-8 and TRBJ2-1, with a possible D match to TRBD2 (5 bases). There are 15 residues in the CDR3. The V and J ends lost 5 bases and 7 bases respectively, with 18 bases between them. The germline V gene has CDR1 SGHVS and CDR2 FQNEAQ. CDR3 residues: CASSPGVGLPNEQFF. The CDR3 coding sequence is TGTGCCAGCAGCCCCGGAGTTGGACTTCCTAATGAGCAGTTCTTC.